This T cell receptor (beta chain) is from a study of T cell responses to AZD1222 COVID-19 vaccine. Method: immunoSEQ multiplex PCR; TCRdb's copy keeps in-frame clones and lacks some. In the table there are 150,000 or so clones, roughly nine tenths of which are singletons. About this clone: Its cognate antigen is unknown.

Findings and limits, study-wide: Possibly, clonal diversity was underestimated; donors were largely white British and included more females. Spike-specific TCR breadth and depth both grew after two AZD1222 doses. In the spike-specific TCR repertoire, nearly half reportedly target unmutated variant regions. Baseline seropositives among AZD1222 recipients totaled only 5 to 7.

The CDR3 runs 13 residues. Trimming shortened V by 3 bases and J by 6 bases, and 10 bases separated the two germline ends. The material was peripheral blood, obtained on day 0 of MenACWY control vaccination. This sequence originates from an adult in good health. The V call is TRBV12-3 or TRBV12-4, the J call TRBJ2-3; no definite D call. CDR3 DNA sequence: TGTGCCAGCAGTTTGCGCTTGGGGGATACGCAGTATTTT. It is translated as CASSLRLGDTQYF.